These 29 T cell receptor beta chains came from one sample sequenced in a study of T-cell memory formation after mild COVID-19. TCRdb redid the calling of the 5' RACE reads with MiXCR, one entry per CDR3 protein. The sample lists more than 200,000 distinct CDR3 sequences, around 15% occurring once. Sequencing was done on a sample of PBMCs or a T cell subset sorted from them (not recorded which). All receptors come from a young man who had mild COVID-19 (a few samples of this study predate the infection). Cell type and time point are not known.

As to this clonotype: Because it lacks the conserved phenylalanine or tryptophan at the end, this CDR3 is likely a read error. V gene TRBV5-1 combines with J gene TRBJ1-1; the match to TRBD1 covers 7 bases. J gave up 4 bases and V 4 bases, and 10 bases lay outside the gene matches. From germline, CDR1 is SGHRS and CDR2 YFSETQ. This CDR3 is 15 amino acids long. The CDR3 coding sequence is TGCGCCAGCAGCGGAACAGGGGAGCTGGGCACTGAAGCTTTCTCT. This sequence encodes CASSGTGELGTEAFS.

This clonotype occurred a few times. The chain is built from TRBV6-5 and TRBJ1-2; 7 bases are a match to TRBD1. V gave up 5 bases and J gave up 8 bases; unmatched junction bases: 11. This CDR3 region has 14 residues. CDR1 is MNHEY, CDR2 SVGAGI, per germline. The DNA of the CDR3 is TGTGCCAGCAGTCCCGACAGGGTCTGGAGAGGCTACACCTTC. It is translated as CASSPDRVWRGYTF.

V is TRBV12-3 or TRBV12-4 and J is TRBJ2-7, with a possible D match to TRBD1 (5 bases). The CDR3 is 14 residues long. Trimming shortened V by 3 bases and J by 3 bases, and 12 bases separated the two germline ends. The DNA for the CDR3 is TGTGCCAGCAGTTTGCAGGGAAGTCTCTACGAGCAGTACTTC. It encodes CASSLQGSLYEQYF.

The CDR3 is CASGRAARTEAFF. In DNA form, the CDR3 reads TGTGCCAGCGGCCGGGCGGCCCGCACTGAAGCTTTCTTT. The chain is built from TRBV6-2 or TRBV6-3 and TRBJ1-1, with D unclear. The V end was cut by 8 bases, the J end by 4 bases, with 14 bases between. In germline, CDR1 is MNHEY, CDR2 SVGEGT. CDR3 length: 13 residues.

This clonotype was seen only a few times. The CDR3 coding sequence is TGTGCCAGCAGCTTATCGGGGGTTCCGGGGGCCAACGTCCTGACTTTC. Its protein is CASSLSGVPGANVLTF. The chain has TRBV7-2 and TRBJ2-6; D may be TRBD2 (6 bases). The ends were cut back, 2 bases at V and 4 bases at J, with 12 bases in the middle. Germline assignment: CDR1 SGHTA and CDR2 FQGNSA. There are 16 residues in the CDR3.

This clonotype came up a few times. The chain couples TRBV30 to TRBJ2-1; 8 nucleotides match TRBD2. The V gene's germline CDR1 is GTSNPN and CDR2 SVGIG (reference sequence). This CDR3 region has 16 residues. Trimming took 3 bases from V and 8 from J; bases not matched to a gene: 15. The DNA of the CDR3 is TGTGCCTGGAGCGCCTTCGGAGCGGGGGCCTGGGATGAGCAGTTCTTC. It yields the protein CAWSAFGAGAWDEQFF.

This clonotype appeared a few times. For the CDR3, the DNA is TGCGCCAGCAGCTTTCCCGAAAGCACAGATACGCAGTATTTT. Translated, it gives CASSFPESTDTQYF. V is TRBV5-1 and J is TRBJ2-3; D unresolved. The CDR3 loop spans 14 amino acids. The germline V and J ends were trimmed by 2 bases and 0 bases, with 7 bases remaining between them. Germline V gene lookup returns CDR1 SGHRS and CDR2 YFSETQ.

The rearrangement uses TRBV5-5 and TRBJ2-3; D might be TRBD2 (5 bases). The CDR3 is 16 residues long. Trimming removed 4 bases from V and 3 bases from J, with 18 bases in between. Germline V lookup: CDR1 SGHKS, CDR2 YYEKEE (reference sequence). The CDR3 DNA is TGTGCCAGCAGCCCCCGTGGGAGCCAGGCGACAGATACGCAGTATTTT. Translation gives CASSPRGSQATDTQYF.

This chain connects TRBV7-9 to TRBJ2-2; D call uncertain. The CDR3 sequence is 14 residues long. V lost 3 bases to trimming and J lost 4 bases, with 9 bases between them. CDR1 and CDR2 (germline): SEHNR, FQNEAQ (reference sequence). CDR3 in DNA: TGTGCCAGCAGCTTTGAGCGAAGCACCGGGGAGCTGTTTTTT. Protein sequence: CASSFERSTGELFF.

This clonotype was seen more than once but under ten times. V gene TRBV5-1 combines with J gene TRBJ2-7, with D possibly matching TRBD1 (7 bases). Germline-derived CDR1 and CDR2 are SGHRS and YFSETQ. CDR3 size: 15 residues. V was pared by 1 base and J by 5 bases, with 16 bases between. CDR3 residues: CASSLLGGGSDEQYF. As DNA, the CDR3 is TGCGCCAGCAGCTTGTTAGGAGGGGGCAGCGACGAGCAGTACTTC.

The chain couples TRBV7-9 to TRBJ2-3; 8 bases fit TRBD2. The V and J ends lost 5 bases and 4 bases, in that order; junction bases with no gene match: 11. CDR1 is SEHNR, CDR2 FQNEAQ, per germline (reference sequence). This CDR3 contains 16 residues. This CDR3 reads CASSLGASGLADTQYF. CDR3 bases: TGTGCCAGCAGCCTCGGGGCTAGCGGGTTGGCAGATACGCAGTATTTT.

This clonotype was seen more than once but under ten times. This chain joins TRBV5-4 and TRBJ1-2, with D perhaps TRBD1 (5 bases). The length of the CDR3 is 14 residues. Germline-derived CDR1 and CDR2 are SGHNT and YYREEE (reference sequence). V was pared by 4 bases and J by 8 bases, with 18 bases between. For the CDR3, the DNA is TGTGCCAGCAGCCCTCCGGGACGGTCTGACGGCTACACCTTC. Amino acid sequence: CASSPPGRSDGYTF.

The rearrangement links TRBV6-4 to TRBJ2-5, with 8 bases lining up with TRBD1. The CDR3 contains 14 residues. Germline V gene data show CDR1 as MRHNA and CDR2 as SNTAGT. V trimming: 8 bases; J trimming: 1 base; junction bases outside the gene matches: 6. For the CDR3, the DNA is TGTGCCAGCGGAAACACAGGGGGCCAAGAGACCCAGTACTTC. The encoded protein is CASGNTGGQETQYF.

This clonotype appeared a few times. The J gene is TRBJ2-4, the V gene TRBV7-9; D remains ambiguous. The V end lost 1 base, the J end lost 8 bases, and 18 bases lay between the germline ends. This CDR3 has 16 residues. The germline V gene encodes CDR1 SEHNR and CDR2 FQNEAQ (reference sequence). As DNA, the CDR3 is TGTGCCAGCAGCTTAGGACAAGGTTTGGGCGTGGACATTCAGTACTTC. Its protein is CASSLGQGLGVDIQYF.

J is TRBJ2-3 and V is TRBV20-1, with D perhaps matching TRBD2 (6 bases). CDR1 and CDR2 (germline): DFQATT, SNEGSKA (reference sequence). This CDR3 region has 14 residues. With 0 bases removed from V and 10 bases from J, the gap between germline ends came to 17 bases. The CDR3 region has the DNA TGCAGTGCTAGAGATGGGGACTTCAGGAGCGCGCAGTATTTT. This translates into CSARDGDFRSAQYF.

This clonotype was picked up a small number of times. This chain joins TRBV18 and TRBJ1-1; D is ambiguous. The CDR3 runs 14 residues. The germline V gene encodes CDR1 KGHSH and CDR2 LQKENI. V lost 3 bases, J lost 4 bases, and 12 bases lay in between. The CDR3 sequence is CASSPYQEGTEAFF. The CDR3 nucleotides read TGTGCCAGCTCACCCTACCAAGAGGGCACTGAAGCTTTCTTT.

This clonotype has a handful of counts. This chain uses TRBV28 with TRBJ2-5, with TRBD1 identical over 9 bases. The CDR3 contains 14 residues. Germline CDR1 MDHEN, CDR2 SYDVKM. With 5 bases clipped from V and 5 bases from J, the junction kept 6 bases outside the gene matches. The CDR3 loop reads CASSPTGGRETQYF. CDR3 in DNA: TGTGCCAGCAGTCCTACAGGGGGCCGGGAGACCCAGTACTTC.

This clonotype was counted between two and nine times. CDR3 residues: CASNTGRETQYF. The CDR3 coding sequence is TGCGCCAGCAACACAGGGAGAGAGACCCAGTACTTC. This chain connects TRBV5-1 to TRBJ2-5, with D possibly matching TRBD1 (6 bases). V gave up 6 bases and J gave up 4 bases, with 10 bases separating them. The CDR3 spans 12 residues. Germline assignment: CDR1 SGHRS and CDR2 YFSETQ.

The rearrangement uses TRBV7-2 and TRBJ2-1; no firm D call. Trimming took off 4 bases at V and 0 bases at J, with 10 bases between the two ends. Germline lookup yields CDR1 SGHTA and CDR2 FQGNSA. This CDR3 spans 15 amino acids. CDR3 in amino acids: CASSSWGSSYNEQFF. The CDR3 nucleotides read TGTGCCAGCAGCTCGTGGGGTAGCTCCTACAATGAGCAGTTCTTC.

This clonotype has only a few counts. The chain recombines TRBV6-5 with TRBJ2-1; D possibly uses TRBD1 or TRBD2 (5 bases each). With 5 bases removed from V and 9 bases from J, the gap between germline ends came to 20 bases. Germline loops: CDR1 MNHEY, CDR2 SVGAGI. The CDR3 covers 15 residues. CDR3 loop: CASSRQGTRRGEQFF. In DNA form, the CDR3 reads TGTGCCAGCAGTCGCCAAGGGACCCGCCGGGGTGAGCAGTTCTTC.

There are many counts of this clonotype. The gene calls are TRBV7-9 and TRBJ1-1, with 10 bases identical to TRBD1. The germline V gene encodes CDR1 SEHNR and CDR2 FQNEAQ (reference sequence). V shed 3 bases and J 5 bases; nucleotides not matched to a gene: 0. This CDR3 spans 13 amino acids. In nucleotides, the CDR3 is TGTGCCAGCAGCTTGGGACAGGGGACTGAAGCTTTCTTT. It translates to CASSLGQGTEAFF.

This chain uses TRBV7-2 with TRBJ1-1, with D perhaps TRBD1 (5 bases). CDR3 length: 15 amino acids. V lost 5 bases, J lost 2 bases, and 15 bases lay in between. Germline V gene lookup returns CDR1 SGHTA and CDR2 FQGNSA. CDR3 sequence (DNA): TGTGCCAGCAGCGTTGGAATTGACAGAAACACTGAAGCTTTCTTT. It specifies CASSVGIDRNTEAFF.

This clonotype was counted between two and nine times. The chain has TRBV11-3 and TRBJ1-1; D gene ambiguous. Germline V lookup: CDR1 SGHNT, CDR2 YENEEA. Trimming stripped 4 bases from V and 1 base from J, with 10 bases between. This CDR3 region has 14 residues. DNA of the CDR3: TGTGCCAGCAGCTACTCAGGCGAGAACACTGAAGCTTTCTTT. Translating gives CASSYSGENTEAFF.

This clonotype was seen repeatedly, ten times or more. The rearrangement links TRBV9 to TRBJ2-1; 7 bases line up with TRBD1. Per the germline V gene, CDR1 is SGDLS and CDR2 is YYNGEE. V lost 4 bases, J lost 2 bases, and 9 bases stayed unmatched. The CDR3 loop spans 16 amino acids. For the CDR3, the DNA is TGTGCCAGCAGCCTAGGGACAGCCTACCCCTACAATGAGCAGTTCTTC. Translating gives CASSLGTAYPYNEQFF.

This clonotype showed up just a few times. The chain joins TRBV5-6 to TRBJ2-5, with TRBD1 identical over 9 bases. Per germline, CDR1 SGHDT and CDR2 YYEEEE. J was trimmed by 2 bases and V by 0 bases; bases with no gene match: 8. The CDR3 spans 17 residues. The CDR3 DNA reads as TGTGCCAGCAGCTTGGGACGGGGACAGGGCGAACAAGAGACCCAGTACTTC. Amino acid sequence: CASSLGRGQGEQETQYF.

This clonotype appeared a few times. The rearrangement links TRBV5-1 to TRBJ2-3, with unresolved D. The length of the CDR3 is 15 residues. V was shortened by 2 bases and J by 0 bases, with 10 bases between the two germline ends. Germline CDR1 and CDR2: SGHRS and YFSETQ. CDR3 in amino acids: CASSLSSGSTDTQYF. CDR3 in DNA: TGCGCCAGCAGCTTATCCTCGGGTAGCACAGATACGCAGTATTTT.

This clonotype has more than one count but fewer than ten. The J gene is TRBJ1-2, the V gene TRBV3-1; no firm D call. CDR3 length: 11 amino acids. V was trimmed by 1 base and J by 7 bases, leaving 4 bases between them. Germline V gene lookup returns CDR1 LGHDT and CDR2 YNNKEL (reference sequence). The CDR3 protein is CASSQASGYTF. In DNA, the CDR3 is TGTGCCAGCAGCCAAGCAAGTGGCTACACCTTC.

The rearrangement uses TRBV20-1 and TRBJ1-3; D is unresolved. This CDR3 is built from 17 residues. Germline V gene data show CDR1 as DFQATT and CDR2 as SNEGSKA (reference sequence). Trimming stripped 3 bases from V and 2 bases from J, with 20 bases between. The CDR3 coding sequence is TGCAGTGCTAGGGGATCAGGCCAGTGGAGCCCTGGAAACACCATATATTTT. Its protein is CSARGSGQWSPGNTIYF.

This clonotype showed up just a few times. The chain combines TRBV5-5 with TRBJ2-1; 7 nucleotides align to TRBD1. Germline V gene sequence: CDR1 SGHKS, CDR2 YYEKEE (reference sequence). Trimming at V came to 4 bases and at J to 5 bases, leaving 9 bases not matched to a gene. The CDR3 has 15 amino acids. The CDR3 loop reads CASSPVGQVHNEQFF. CDR3 in DNA: TGTGCCAGCAGCCCCGTAGGACAGGTGCACAATGAGCAGTTCTTC. Based on the CDR3 plus reference TRBV5-5 and TRBJ2-1, the full variable domain is DAGVTQSPTHLIKTRGQQVTLRCSPISGHKSVSWYQQVLGQGPQFIFQYYEKEERGRGNFPDRFSARQFPNYSSELNVNALLLGDSALYLCASSPVGQVHNEQFFGPGTRLTVL.